The clone carrying this T cell receptor (beta chain) occurred once. These data come from a study of T cell responses to AZD1222 COVID-19 vaccine. This CDR3 has 12 residues. Germline V gene sequence: CDR1 SQVTM, CDR2 ANQGSEA. J lost 4 bases, V lost 5 bases, and 2 bases had no gene match. Only in-frame clones appear in the TCRdb table, and some are missing; sequencing was by immunoSEQ multiplex PCR. Altogether about 140,000 clones are present, around 88% being singletons, with the ten largest covering 3% to 4.5%. This TCR came from an adult in good health. The sequencing used peripheral blood, collected on day 0 of AZD1222 vaccination. The rearrangement links TRBV29-1 to TRBJ1-1; 9 bases are shared with TRBD1. The CDR3 DNA reads TGCAGCGTTACAGGGGGCACCACTGAAGCTTTCTTT. Protein product: CSVTGGTTEAFF.